This is a list of T cell receptor beta chains from one sample in a study of PD-1 blockade in mismatch repair-deficient tumors. Some clones are missing from TCRdb's copy, which holds only in-frame ones; the method was immunoSEQ multiplex PCR. Among 120,000 or so clones listed, about 88% were seen once. Specimen: peripheral blood, collected 44 weeks after starting pembrolizumab. These receptors were taken from an adult with mismatch repair-deficient cancer. The CDR3 runs from the conserved cysteine through the conserved F or W. The D gene is left open where the match is weak. Rows give clone size only sometimes, using once, few, many, or a class for an expanded clone.

v_call: TRBV11-2
d_call: .
cdr3_length: 13
clone_size: .
j_call: TRBJ2-4
cdr3_aa: CASSPKPRDIQYF
cdr3_nt: TGTGCCAGCAGCCCTAAACCACGGGACATTCAGTACTTC

v_call: TRBV19
d_call: .
cdr3_length: 14
clone_size: .
j_call: TRBJ1-1
cdr3_aa: CASSIAGSGTEAFF
cdr3_nt: TGTGCCAGTAGTATCGCGGGGTCGGGCACTGAAGCTTTCTTT

v_call: TRBV9
d_call: .
cdr3_length: 14
clone_size: .
j_call: TRBJ1-4
cdr3_aa: CASSGNSANEKLFF
cdr3_nt: TGTGCCAGCAGCGGGAACTCCGCTAATGAAAAACTGTTTTTT

v_call: TRBV11-3
d_call: .
cdr3_length: 15
clone_size: .
j_call: TRBJ2-6
cdr3_aa: CASSLEASGANVLTF
cdr3_nt: TGTGCCAGCAGCTTAGAGGCCTCTGGGGCCAACGTCCTGACTTTC

v_call: TRBV4-3
d_call: .
cdr3_length: 11
clone_size: .
j_call: TRBJ2-7
cdr3_aa: CASSQLGEQYF
cdr3_nt: TGCGCCAGCAGCCAACTAGGTGAGCAGTACTTC

v_call: TRBV10-1
d_call: .
cdr3_length: 11
clone_size: .
j_call: TRBJ2-7
cdr3_aa: CASSGGSEQYF
cdr3_nt: TGCGCCAGCAGTGGGGGTAGCGAGCAGTACTTC

v_call: TRBV7-9
d_call: .
cdr3_length: 18
clone_size: .
j_call: TRBJ2-3
cdr3_aa: CASSPRGVGFTGSDTQYF
cdr3_nt: TGTGCCAGCAGCCCAAGGGGGGTTGGCTTCACGGGGTCGGATACGCAGTATTTT

v_call: TRBV5-4
d_call: .
cdr3_length: 15
clone_size: .
j_call: TRBJ2-3
cdr3_aa: CASSLIGSSTDTQYF
cdr3_nt: TGTGCCAGCAGCTTGATCGGGTCTAGCACAGATACGCAGTATTTT

v_call: TRBV27
d_call: .
cdr3_length: 10
clone_size: .
j_call: TRBJ2-3
cdr3_aa: CAKYTDTQYF
cdr3_nt: TGTGCCAAATACACAGATACGCAGTATTTT

v_call: TRBV5-5
d_call: .
cdr3_length: 15
clone_size: .
j_call: TRBJ1-3
cdr3_aa: CASSLWDAPGNTIYF
cdr3_nt: TGTGCCAGCAGCTTATGGGACGCTCCTGGAAACACCATATATTTT

v_call: TRBV10-3
d_call: .
cdr3_length: 16
clone_size: .
j_call: TRBJ2-7
cdr3_aa: CAISGSGPGPTYEQYF
cdr3_nt: TGTGCCATCAGTGGGTCAGGCCCAGGCCCTACCTACGAGCAGTACTTC

v_call: TRBV2
d_call: TRBD1
cdr3_length: 17
clone_size: .
j_call: TRBJ2-3
cdr3_aa: CASRPSVRDRAQDTQYF
cdr3_nt: TGTGCCAGCAGGCCCTCCGTACGGGACAGGGCCCAAGATACGCAGTATTTT

v_call: TRBV7-6
d_call: .
cdr3_length: 13
clone_size: .
j_call: TRBJ2-2
cdr3_aa: CASSLAATGELFF
cdr3_nt: TGTGCCAGCAGCTTAGCTGCCACCGGGGAGCTGTTTTTT

v_call: TRBV2
d_call: TRBD1
cdr3_length: 15
clone_size: .
j_call: TRBJ1-4
cdr3_aa: CASSEYRGGNEKLFF
cdr3_nt: TGTGCCAGCAGTGAATATCGAGGGGGCAATGAAAAACTGTTTTTT

v_call: TRBV2
d_call: .
cdr3_length: 11
clone_size: few
j_call: TRBJ2-7
cdr3_aa: CASSYNGEQYF
cdr3_nt: TGTGCCAGCAGCTATAATGGCGAGCAGTACTTC

v_call: TRBV10-3
d_call: TRBD1
cdr3_length: 12
clone_size: few
j_call: TRBJ1-2
cdr3_aa: CAISVGTDGYTF
cdr3_nt: TGTGCCATCAGTGTAGGGACAGATGGCTACACCTTC

v_call: TRBV5-1
d_call: TRBD2
cdr3_length: 14
clone_size: .
j_call: TRBJ2-7
cdr3_aa: CASSLAGGPYEQYF
cdr3_nt: TGCGCCAGCAGCTTAGCGGGAGGCCCCTACGAGCAGTACTTC

v_call: TRBV6-6
d_call: .
cdr3_length: 12
clone_size: .
j_call: TRBJ2-5
cdr3_aa: CASNTGSETQYF
cdr3_nt: TGTGCCAGCAACACGGGGAGCGAGACCCAGTACTTC

v_call: TRBV5-4
d_call: TRBD1
cdr3_length: 14
clone_size: .
j_call: TRBJ2-5
cdr3_aa: CASSLGGTGETQYF
cdr3_nt: TGTGCCAGCAGCTTGGGAGGGACAGGAGAGACCCAGTACTTC

v_call: TRBV7-8
d_call: .
cdr3_length: 13
clone_size: .
j_call: TRBJ1-5
cdr3_aa: CASSVEINQPQHF
cdr3_nt: TGTGCCAGCAGCGTCGAGATAAATCAGCCCCAGCATTTT

v_call: TRBV19
d_call: .
cdr3_length: 14
clone_size: .
j_call: TRBJ2-3
cdr3_aa: CASTSNRIRDTQYF
cdr3_nt: TGTGCCAGTACGTCTAACAGGATCCGGGATACGCAGTATTTT

v_call: TRBV7-9
d_call: .
cdr3_length: 16
clone_size: .
j_call: TRBJ1-1
cdr3_aa: CASSSTFRGLGTEAFF
cdr3_nt: TGTGCCAGCAGCTCCACTTTTCGGGGGCTGGGCACTGAAGCTTTCTTT

v_call: TRBV5-6
d_call: .
cdr3_length: 14
clone_size: once
j_call: TRBJ2-3
cdr3_aa: CASSLGIPDFPQYF
cdr3_nt: TGTGCCAGCAGCTTGGGTATTCCAGACTTCCCGCAGTATTTT

v_call: TRBV27
d_call: .
cdr3_length: 15
clone_size: .
j_call: TRBJ1-5
cdr3_aa: CASSPVSIPNQPQHF
cdr3_nt: TGTGCCAGCAGTCCCGTCAGCATCCCGAATCAGCCCCAGCATTTT

v_call: TRBV7-7
d_call: TRBD1
cdr3_length: 13
clone_size: .
j_call: TRBJ2-2
cdr3_aa: CASSRQGSGELFF
cdr3_nt: TGTGCTAGCAGCCGACAGGGGTCCGGGGAGCTGTTTTTT

v_call: TRBV27
d_call: .
cdr3_length: 15
clone_size: .
j_call: TRBJ1-4
cdr3_aa: CASSFLKSTNEKLFF
cdr3_nt: TGTGCCAGCAGTTTTCTGAAGTCGACTAATGAAAAACTGTTTTTT

v_call: TRBV12-5
d_call: TRBD1
cdr3_length: 18
clone_size: .
j_call: TRBJ2-5
cdr3_aa: CASGLAPGQGPQGETQYF
cdr3_nt: TGTGCTAGTGGTTTGGCCCCGGGACAGGGGCCCCAGGGGGAGACCCAGTACTTC

v_call: TRBV7-2
d_call: .
cdr3_length: 14
clone_size: .
j_call: TRBJ2-2
cdr3_aa: CATRGRVNTGELFF
cdr3_nt: TGTGCCACAAGGGGCAGGGTGAACACCGGGGAGCTGTTTTTT

v_call: TRBV4-2
d_call: .
cdr3_length: 14
clone_size: .
j_call: TRBJ2-5
cdr3_aa: CASSQATPRETQYF
cdr3_nt: TGTGCCAGCAGCCAAGCAACCCCACGGGAGACCCAGTACTTC

v_call: TRBV7-9
d_call: .
cdr3_length: 13
clone_size: .
j_call: TRBJ2-3
cdr3_aa: CASVGPLGDTQYF
cdr3_nt: TGTGCCAGCGTGGGGCCCTTAGGGGATACGCAGTATTTT

v_call: TRBV29-1
d_call: .
cdr3_length: 14
clone_size: few
j_call: TRBJ1-2
cdr3_aa: CSVDRDSNLYGYTF
cdr3_nt: TGCAGCGTTGACAGAGACAGCAACCTCTATGGCTACACCTTC

v_call: TRBV14
d_call: .
cdr3_length: 14
clone_size: .
j_call: TRBJ2-2
cdr3_aa: CASRPVSSAGELFF
cdr3_nt: TGTGCCAGCAGACCCGTAAGCAGCGCCGGGGAGCTGTTTTTT

v_call: TRBV14
d_call: TRBD2
cdr3_length: 14
clone_size: .
j_call: TRBJ2-7
cdr3_aa: CASSQVPSGYEQYF
cdr3_nt: TGTGCCAGCAGCCAAGTCCCTAGCGGATACGAGCAGTACTTC

v_call: TRBV9
d_call: TRBD2
cdr3_length: 13
clone_size: .
j_call: TRBJ2-1
cdr3_aa: CASSVGGGNEQFF
cdr3_nt: TGTGCCAGCAGCGTAGGGGGGGGAAATGAGCAGTTCTTC

v_call: TRBV7-2
d_call: .
cdr3_length: 15
clone_size: .
j_call: TRBJ2-3
cdr3_aa: CASSLPPGLGDTQYF
cdr3_nt: TGTGCCAGCAGCTTACCCCCGGGTTTGGGGGATACGCAGTATTTT

v_call: TRBV11-2
d_call: .
cdr3_length: 14
clone_size: .
j_call: TRBJ2-7
cdr3_aa: CASSPRVIGYEQYF
cdr3_nt: TGTGCCAGCAGCCCAAGAGTAATTGGCTACGAGCAGTACTTC

v_call: TRBV29-1
d_call: TRBD2
cdr3_length: 14
clone_size: once
j_call: TRBJ2-3
cdr3_aa: CSVGTSALTDTQYF
cdr3_nt: TGCAGCGTTGGCACTAGCGCCCTAACAGATACGCAGTATTTT

v_call: TRBV2
d_call: TRBD2
cdr3_length: 14
clone_size: .
j_call: TRBJ2-1
cdr3_aa: CASAGTSGIDEQFF
cdr3_nt: TGTGCCAGCGCCGGGACTAGCGGGATTGATGAGCAGTTCTTC

v_call: TRBV28
d_call: TRBD1
cdr3_length: 18
clone_size: .
j_call: TRBJ2-6
cdr3_aa: CASSSPGQILSGANVLTF
cdr3_nt: TGTGCCAGCAGTTCCCCGGGACAGATTCTCTCTGGGGCCAACGTCCTGACTTTC

v_call: TRBV4-1
d_call: TRBD2
cdr3_length: 15
clone_size: .
j_call: TRBJ2-7
cdr3_aa: CASSPRPGLGYEQYF
cdr3_nt: TGCGCCAGCAGCCCTAGACCGGGACTAGGCTACGAGCAGTACTTC

v_call: TRBV2
d_call: .
cdr3_length: 18
clone_size: .
j_call: TRBJ2-7
cdr3_aa: CASSEGGPGNSITYEQYF
cdr3_nt: TGTGCCAGCAGTGAAGGGGGCCCAGGGAACTCGATAACCTACGAGCAGTACTTC